The 12 T cell receptor beta chains reported below all come from one sample, sequenced in a study of cytomegalovirus exposure and HLA in healthy donors. It was with 60 Vbeta and 13 Jbeta primers that the PCR ran. Only in-frame clones appear in the TCRdb table, and some are missing; sequencing was by immunoSEQ multiplex PCR. The table includes some 65,000 clones, about 72% detected once. Specimen: PBMCs. The origin of the receptors is a girl aged 10 to 17 in good health and CMV-seropositive.

The sample holds a few counts of this clone. The V call is TRBV5-4, the J call TRBJ2-3, with TRBD2 matching 7 bases. Germline CDR1 SGHNT, CDR2 YYREEE (reference sequence). The V gene end was trimmed by 7 bases and the J gene end by 2 bases; junction bases not matched to a gene: 16. The CDR3 runs to 17 residues. CDR3 coding DNA: TGTGCCAGCCGCTCTGCTATTGGCGGGGGATACACAGATACGCAGTATTTT. It translates to CASRSAIGGGYTDTQYF. The full variable domain, its missing parts supplied by reference TRBV5-4 and TRBJ2-3, is ETGVTQSPTHLIKTRGQQVTLRCSSQSGHNTVSWYQQALGQGPQFIFQYYREEENGRGNFPPRFSGLQFPNYSSELNVNALELDDSALYLCASRSAIGGGYTDTQYFGPGTRLTVL.

This clone occurred once. CDR3 nucleotides: TGTGCCAGCAGCTCCGGGTGGGACAAATCTTATGGCTACACCTTC. As protein: CASSSGWDKSYGYTF. The rearrangement uses TRBV5-4 and TRBJ1-2; tentatively, D is TRBD1 (6 bases). Germline V gives CDR1 SGHNT, CDR2 YYREEE (reference sequence). This CDR3 comprises 15 residues. V lost 3 bases to trimming and J lost 5 bases, with 17 bases between them.

There are a few counts of this clone. The chain has TRBV15 and TRBJ2-3; D is possibly TRBD2 (5 bases). Germline CDR1 LNHNV, CDR2 YYDKDF (reference sequence). V was cut by 5 bases and J by 8 bases, with 11 bases left in between. CDR3 length: 12 residues. The CDR3 nucleotides are TGTGCCACCAGCCTAGAGGGTGGTACGCAGTATTTT. This gives the protein CATSLEGGTQYF. The full variable domain, with the rest looked up from reference TRBV15 and TRBJ2-3, is DAMVIQNPRYQVTQFGKPVTLSCSQTLNHNVMYWYQQKSSQAPKLLFHYYDKDFNNEADTPDNFQSRRPNTSFCFLDIRSPGLGDTAMYLCATSLEGGTQYFGPGTRLTVL.

The chain carries TRBV4-3 and TRBJ2-2, with 7 bases fitting TRBD1. Unmatched junction bases numbered 2, after V lost 1 base and J lost 3 bases. CDR1 LGHNA and CDR2 YSLEER come from the germline V gene. The CDR3 totals 15 residues. CDR3 bases: TGCGCCAGCAGCCAAGTACAGGGGTACACCGGGGAGCTGTTTTTT. This gives the protein CASSQVQGYTGELFF.

V is TRBV7-2 and J is TRBJ2-5; D is perhaps TRBD2 (5 bases). Germline V gene lookup returns CDR1 SGHTA and CDR2 FQGNSA. The CDR3 is 15 amino acids. The ends were cut back, 3 bases at V and 5 bases at J, with 16 bases in the middle. CDR3 amino acids: CASSLGSIPGETQYF. Here the CDR3 DNA reads TGTGCCAGCAGCTTGGGGTCAATTCCGGGGGAGACCCAGTACTTC.

The V gene is TRBV6-5, the J gene TRBJ1-2, with 7 bases matching TRBD1. V shed 8 bases and J 6 bases; nucleotides not matched to a gene: 3. Germline V lookup: CDR1 MNHEY, CDR2 SVGAGI. The CDR3 has 11 amino acids. The CDR3 region is CASRDSHGYTF. For the CDR3, the DNA is TGTGCCAGCCGGGACAGCCATGGCTACACCTTC.

This clone was detected a few times. V is TRBV18 and J is TRBJ1-1; D gene uncertain. Germline V gene data show CDR1 as KGHSH and CDR2 as LQKENI. Trimming pared 4 bases from V and 0 bases from J, leaving 15 bases between. This CDR3 comprises 16 residues. The CDR3 reads CASSQVALGVNTEAFF. The CDR3 nucleotides are TGTGCCAGCTCACAAGTGGCCCTCGGGGTGAACACTGAAGCTTTCTTT.

The sample holds one count of this clone. The J gene is TRBJ1-1, the V gene TRBV5-4, with D unresolved. The germline V and J ends were trimmed by 0 bases and 3 bases, with 12 bases remaining between them. The CDR3 contains 15 residues. CDR1 and CDR2 from the germline V gene are SGHNT and YYREEE (reference sequence). The CDR3 nucleotides are TGTGCCAGCAGCTTGGGTGCGGGTGGGTACACTGAAGCTTTCTTT. It translates to CASSLGAGGYTEAFF.

This chain connects TRBV7-9 to TRBJ2-5; 10 nucleotides line up with TRBD2. The CDR3 has 17 residues. Germline V lookup: CDR1 SEHNR, CDR2 FQNEAQ (reference sequence). V gave up 1 base and J gave up 5 bases; unmatched junction bases: 10. CDR3 in amino acids: CASSLVALAGEPETQYF. The CDR3 nucleotides read TGTGCCAGCAGCTTAGTAGCCCTAGCGGGAGAGCCGGAGACCCAGTACTTC.

V gene TRBV4-1 combines with J gene TRBJ2-7; D is possibly TRBD2 (6 bases). This CDR3 contains 13 residues. Trimming shortened V by 3 bases and J by 5 bases, and 11 bases separated the two germline ends. In germline, CDR1 is MGHRA, CDR2 YSYEKL. CDR3 nucleotides: TGCGCCAGCAGCCAGTCCCGACTAGACGAGCAGTACTTC. Amino acids: CASSQSRLDEQYF.

The chain combines TRBV28 with TRBJ1-4; D gene uncertain. This CDR3 is 14 amino acids long. The V end was cut by 7 bases, the J end by 2 bases, with 11 bases between. The germline CDR1 and CDR2 sequences are MDHEN and SYDVKM. This CDR3 is CASTRRPTNEKLFF. The CDR3 DNA follows: TGTGCCAGCACTAGAAGGCCGACTAATGAAAAACTGTTTTTT.

The chain couples TRBV7-9 to TRBJ1-4; 8 nucleotides align to TRBD1. Germline values: CDR1 SEHNR, CDR2 FQNEAQ (reference sequence). V dropped 2 bases and J dropped 10; count of bases not matched to a gene: 9. This CDR3 contains 15 residues. The CDR3 protein is CASSLSIQQGGKLFF. The CDR3 DNA reads TGTGCCAGCAGCTTATCGATTCAACAGGGGGGAAAACTGTTTTTT.